The clone carrying this TCR beta chain showed up many times. Antigen unknown. This sample was taken from a study of T cells in Graves' hyperthyroidism and ophthalmopathy. The overall study: Peripheral blood was obtained at initial diagnosis, preceding any treatment.

It was RNA transcripts that yielded the amplified TCR beta CDR3 regions. When the TCR CDR3 underwent first-round RT-PCR, the HTBI primer set was used. Each CDR3 protein is one row after TCRdb ran MiXCR on the multiplex PCR reads. The sample records approximately 360,000 distinct CDR3 sequences, roughly 25% being singletons. Trimming at V came to 5 bases and at J to 4 bases, leaving 16 bases not matched to a gene. The CDR3 has 17 residues. The study's findings and limits: Most expanded thyroid clonotypes above 0.001 recurred in blood.

Stable Graves' hyperthyroidism meant no ophthalmopathy progression within 18 months. PBMCs came from around 9.7 ml fresh peripheral blood. This receptor was obtained from a man aged 45 to 65 with Graves' hyperthyroidism. Specimen: blood. This chain links TRBV12-3 or TRBV12-4 with TRBJ2-5, with 7 bases lining up with TRBD2. In DNA form, the CDR3 reads TGTGCCAGCAGTCACAACCCCAGCGGGATCATTGGAGAGACCCAGTACTTC. Its translation: CASSHNPSGIIGETQYF.